The present entry profiles one TCR beta chain with its context. The data derive from a study of blood T cell repertoires in COVID-19. Germline CDR1 and CDR2: GTSNPN and SVGIG (reference sequence). The germline V and J ends were trimmed by 5 bases and 9 bases, with 11 bases remaining between them. The CDR3 has 12 residues. Original data processing: Cell counts per sample came from amplifying reference gene primers. The assay was immunoSEQ multiplex PCR, and TCRdb's table has in-frame clones only and misses some. V and J calls and clone size come straight from that table; D and trimming were deduced from the DNA. The sample includes fewer than 250,000 clones, 70% to 90% of them seen just once.

The rearrangement joins TRBV30 to TRBJ1-6; D is ambiguous. Sequencing was done on a sample of peripheral blood. This TCR came from a man between 60 and 75 years old with COVID-19, enrolled during active disease. This CDR3 is CAWGQPGSPLHF. CDR3 DNA sequence: TGTGCCTGGGGTCAGCCAGGTTCACCCCTCCACTTT.